Shown below are 7 T cell receptor beta chains from a single sample sequenced in a study of blood T cell repertoires in COVID-19. TCRdb's copy holds only in-frame clones and misses some; the assay was immunoSEQ multiplex PCR. The table shows a few hundred thousand clones, with 70% to 90% occurring only once. What was sequenced was peripheral blood. The receptors stem from a man aged 45-65 years with acute or convalescent COVID-19.

The chain couples TRBV11-2 to TRBJ1-1, with D possibly matching TRBD1 (5 bases). Between the trimmed V and J ends, which lost 5 bases and 0 bases, there was a span of 13 bases. Germline V gene data show CDR1 as SGHAT and CDR2 as FQNNGV. The length of the CDR3 is 15 residues. In DNA form, the CDR3 reads TGTGCCAGCAGCCAGAGACAGTTACTGAACACTGAAGCTTTCTTT. Residues: CASSQRQLLNTEAFF.

The chain has TRBV19 and TRBJ1-1; tentatively, D is TRBD1 (5 bases). Trimming pared 3 bases from V and 4 bases from J, leaving 12 bases between. This CDR3 spans 14 amino acids. CDR1 is LNHDA and CDR2 is SQIVND in the germline V gene (reference sequence). The CDR3 nucleotides are TGTGCCAGTAGTATGGCGACAGTGAGCACTGAAGCTTTCTTT. Amino acids: CASSMATVSTEAFF.

The V call is TRBV5-1, the J call TRBJ1-6, with TRBD1 identical over 10 bases. Looked up from germline, CDR1 is SGHRS and CDR2 is YFSETQ. V was clipped by 2 bases and J by 6 bases; unmatched bases: 5. The CDR3 extends over 16 amino acids. Here the CDR3 DNA reads TGCGCCAGCAGCTTCCACCGGGACAGGGGTAATTCACCCCTCCACTTT. Protein product: CASSFHRDRGNSPLHF.

The CDR3 loop reads CASSQGTDSGNTIYF. Here the CDR3 DNA reads TGTGCCAGCAGCCAAGGGACAGACTCTGGAAACACCATATATTTT. The V gene is TRBV5-5, the J gene TRBJ1-3, with 7 bases matching TRBD1. The CDR3 contains 15 residues. The V gene's germline CDR1 is SGHKS and CDR2 YYEKEE (reference sequence). Trimming took 4 bases from V and 0 from J; bases not matched to a gene: 4.

Remarks on this clone: The sample holds other DNA sequences that translate to the same CDR3. The J gene is TRBJ2-7, the V gene TRBV6-5; TRBD1 might be the D (5 bases). Trimming took off 6 bases at V and 6 bases at J, with 9 bases between the two ends. CDR1 is MNHEY, CDR2 SVGAGI, per germline. The CDR3 covers 11 residues. CDR3 bases: TGTGCCAGCAGCTCCCAGGGCGAGCAGTACTTC. Translating gives CASSSQGEQYF.

V is TRBV5-1 and J is TRBJ1-2; D perhaps matches TRBD1 (5 bases). V was pared by 0 bases and J by 4 bases, with 19 bases between. Germline assignment: CDR1 SGHRS and CDR2 YFSETQ. The CDR3 sequence is 17 residues long. CDR3 in amino acids: CASSLGLITGGGYGYTF. CDR3 in DNA: TGCGCCAGCAGCTTGGGGCTCATAACGGGGGGTGGCTATGGCTACACCTTC.

This rearrangement joins TRBV19 to TRBJ1-4; D not resolved. Trimming shortened V by 7 bases and J by 2 bases, and 8 bases separated the two germline ends. The germline V gene encodes CDR1 LNHDA and CDR2 SQIVND (reference sequence). This CDR3 region has 13 residues. CDR3 bases: TGTGCCAGTACGCCCAGGACTAATGAAAAACTGTTTTTT. Protein product: CASTPRTNEKLFF.